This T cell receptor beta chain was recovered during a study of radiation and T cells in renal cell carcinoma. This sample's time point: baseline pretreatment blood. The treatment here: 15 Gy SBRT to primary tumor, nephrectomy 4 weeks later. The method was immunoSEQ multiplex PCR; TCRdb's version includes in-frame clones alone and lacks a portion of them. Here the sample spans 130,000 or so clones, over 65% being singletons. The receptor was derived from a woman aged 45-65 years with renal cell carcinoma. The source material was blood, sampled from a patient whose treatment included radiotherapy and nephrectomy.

CDR3 DNA: TGTGCCAGCAGCCCGCGAGTGGGGGGCTACAATGAGCAGTTCTTC. Residues: CASSPRVGGYNEQFF. The rearrangement joins TRBV9 to TRBJ2-1; a possible D gene is TRBD2 (6 bases). Germline values: CDR1 SGDLS, CDR2 YYNGEE. This CDR3 has 15 residues. The V and J ends lost 4 bases and 3 bases respectively, with 14 bases between them.